This T cell receptor (beta chain) derives from a study of T cell responses to AZD1222 COVID-19 vaccine. The ends were cut back, 2 bases at V and 4 bases at J, with 15 bases in the middle. The germline gives CDR1 MDHEN, CDR2 SYDVKM. There are 15 residues in the CDR3. Some clones are missing from TCRdb's copy, which holds only in-frame ones; the method was immunoSEQ multiplex PCR. The sample includes 100,000 to 150,000 clones, around 89% of them seen just once. The chain couples TRBV28 to TRBJ2-7; D not resolved. The sample in question was peripheral blood, obtained on day 0 of AZD1222 vaccination. The TCR sequence derives from an adult in good health. The CDR3 loop reads CASSLERGVDYEQYF. In DNA form, the CDR3 reads TGTGCCAGCAGTTTAGAACGCGGAGTGGATTACGAGCAGTACTTC.